This T cell receptor (beta chain) was captured by sequencing in a study of CD8+ T cells in alopecia areata. Study results and limitations: In patients, TCRs were shared less clearly than in mice, and HLA may possibly be involved. Researchers report lesional scalp, most notably alopecia totalis/universalis, outstripped normal scalp in clonality.

V trimming: 7 bases; J trimming: 6 bases; junction bases outside the gene matches: 5. CDR3 length equals 12 residues. In germline, CDR1 is SQVTM, CDR2 ANQGSEA. Starting from PBMCs, sorting isolated CD4+ and CD8+ T cells. Extracted from the samples, RNA was reverse transcribed into cDNA to serve as the sequencing template. This table comes from immunoSEQ multiplex PCR, and its TCRdb copy is limited to in-frame clones, with some not included. The sample yields some 130,000 clones, around 49% seen once. With regard to this clone: Its specificity is unknown.

Material: CD8+ T cells sorted from blood, obtained at week 0. The origin of this receptor is a human donor with alopecia areata. The V call is TRBV29-1, the J call TRBJ2-1; 8 bases align to TRBD2. CDR3 in DNA: TGCAGCGACAGCGGGGGCCCCAATGAGCAGTTCTTC. Its translation: CSDSGGPNEQFF.